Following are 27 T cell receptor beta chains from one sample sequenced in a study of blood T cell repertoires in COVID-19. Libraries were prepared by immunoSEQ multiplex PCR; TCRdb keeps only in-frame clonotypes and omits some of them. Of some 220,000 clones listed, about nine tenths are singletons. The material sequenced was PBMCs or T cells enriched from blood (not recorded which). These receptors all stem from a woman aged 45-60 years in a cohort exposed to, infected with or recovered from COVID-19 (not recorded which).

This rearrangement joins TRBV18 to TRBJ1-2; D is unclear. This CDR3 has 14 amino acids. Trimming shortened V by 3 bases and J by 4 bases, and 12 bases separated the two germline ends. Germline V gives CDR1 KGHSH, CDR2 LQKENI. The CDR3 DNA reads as TGTGCCAGCTCACCTCCCGAGGGTCCCTATGGCTACACCTTC. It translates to CASSPPEGPYGYTF.

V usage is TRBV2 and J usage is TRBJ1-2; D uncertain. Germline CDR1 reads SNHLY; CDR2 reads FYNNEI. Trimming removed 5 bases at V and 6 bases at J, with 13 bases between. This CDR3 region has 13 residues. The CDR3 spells CASSRTSADGYTF. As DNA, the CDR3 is TGTGCCAGCAGTAGGACTAGCGCGGATGGCTACACCTTC.

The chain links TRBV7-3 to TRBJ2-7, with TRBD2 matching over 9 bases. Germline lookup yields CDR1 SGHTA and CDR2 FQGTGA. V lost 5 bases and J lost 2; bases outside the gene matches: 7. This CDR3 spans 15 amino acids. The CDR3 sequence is CASSPERGAPYEQYF. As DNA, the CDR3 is TGTGCCAGCAGCCCCGAGCGGGGGGCACCCTACGAGCAGTACTTC.

The CDR3 sequence is CASSYSRGSYGYTF. The CDR3 region has the DNA TGTGCCAGCAGTTACTCGAGAGGGAGCTATGGCTACACCTTC. This chain joins TRBV6-5 and TRBJ1-2; D unclear. This CDR3 comprises 14 residues. The germline V gene has CDR1 MNHEY and CDR2 SVGAGI. The V gene lost 0 bases and the J gene lost 4 bases, with 9 bases spanning the gap.

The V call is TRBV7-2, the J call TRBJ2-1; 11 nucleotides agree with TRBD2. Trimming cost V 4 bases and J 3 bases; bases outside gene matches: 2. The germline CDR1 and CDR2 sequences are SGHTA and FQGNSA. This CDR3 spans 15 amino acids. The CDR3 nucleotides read TGTGCCAGCAGCTCCACTAGCGGGGGCTACAATGAGCAGTTCTTC. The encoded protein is CASSSTSGGYNEQFF.

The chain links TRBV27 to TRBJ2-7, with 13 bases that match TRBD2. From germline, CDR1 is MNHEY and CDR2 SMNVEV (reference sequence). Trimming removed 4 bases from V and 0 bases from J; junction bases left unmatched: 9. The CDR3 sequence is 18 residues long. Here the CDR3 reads CASSSRTSGGDSSYEQYF. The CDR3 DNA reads TGTGCCAGCAGTTCCCGGACTAGCGGGGGAGACAGCTCCTACGAGCAGTACTTC.

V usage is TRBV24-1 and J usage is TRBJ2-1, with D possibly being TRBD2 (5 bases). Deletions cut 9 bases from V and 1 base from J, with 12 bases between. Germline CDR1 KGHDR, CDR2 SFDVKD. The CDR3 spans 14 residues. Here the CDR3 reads CATQSTGSYNEQFF. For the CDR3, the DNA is TGTGCCACCCAATCGACGGGGTCCTACAATGAGCAGTTCTTC.

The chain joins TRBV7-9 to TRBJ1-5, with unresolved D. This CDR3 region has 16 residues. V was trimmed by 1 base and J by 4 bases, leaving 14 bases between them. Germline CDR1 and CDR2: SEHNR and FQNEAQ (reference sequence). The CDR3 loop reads CASSLDGEGGNQPQHF. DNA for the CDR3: TGTGCCAGCAGCTTAGATGGGGAGGGAGGTAATCAGCCCCAGCATTTT.

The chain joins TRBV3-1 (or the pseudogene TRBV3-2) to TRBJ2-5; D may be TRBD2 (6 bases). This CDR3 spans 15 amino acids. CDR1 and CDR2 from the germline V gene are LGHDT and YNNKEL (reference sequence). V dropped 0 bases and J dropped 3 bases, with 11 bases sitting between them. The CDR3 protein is CASSQDRRGKETQYF. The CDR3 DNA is TGTGCCAGCAGCCAAGACAGACGGGGGAAAGAGACCCAGTACTTC.

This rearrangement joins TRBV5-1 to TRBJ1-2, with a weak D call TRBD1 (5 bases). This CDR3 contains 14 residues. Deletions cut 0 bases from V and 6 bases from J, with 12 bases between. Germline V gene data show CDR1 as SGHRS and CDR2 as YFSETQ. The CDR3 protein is CASSLDVGQDGYTF. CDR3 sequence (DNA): TGCGCCAGCAGCTTGGACGTGGGGCAGGATGGCTACACCTTC.

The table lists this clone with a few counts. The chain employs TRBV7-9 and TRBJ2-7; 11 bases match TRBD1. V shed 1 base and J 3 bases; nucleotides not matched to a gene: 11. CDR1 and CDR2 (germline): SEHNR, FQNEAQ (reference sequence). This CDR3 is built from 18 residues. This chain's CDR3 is CASSLGAPTGTGGYEQYF. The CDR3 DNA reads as TGTGCCAGCAGCTTAGGGGCCCCTACCGGGACAGGGGGCTACGAGCAGTACTTC.

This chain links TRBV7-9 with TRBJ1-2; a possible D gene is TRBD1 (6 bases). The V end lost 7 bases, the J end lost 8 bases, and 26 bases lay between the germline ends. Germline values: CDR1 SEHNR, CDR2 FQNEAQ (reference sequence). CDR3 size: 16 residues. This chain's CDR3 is CASNILFTGNRKGYTF. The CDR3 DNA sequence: TGTGCCAGCAACATCCTGTTCACAGGGAATCGGAAGGGCTACACCTTC.

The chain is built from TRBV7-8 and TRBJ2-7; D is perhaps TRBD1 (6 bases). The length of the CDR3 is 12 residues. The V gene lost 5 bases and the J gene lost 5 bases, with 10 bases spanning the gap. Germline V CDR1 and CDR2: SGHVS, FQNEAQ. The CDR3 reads CASSPHRDEQYF. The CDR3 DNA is TGTGCCAGCAGCCCTCACAGGGACGAGCAGTACTTC.

The DNA for the CDR3 is TGTGCCAGCAGTGGACAGATGAGCAATCAGCCCCAGCATTTT. It yields the protein CASSGQMSNQPQHF. This chain joins TRBV2 and TRBJ1-5; tentative D call: TRBD1 (5 bases). The CDR3 contains 14 residues. Per the germline V gene, CDR1 is SNHLY and CDR2 is FYNNEI. Trimming cost V 4 bases and J 1 base, with 8 bases left between them.

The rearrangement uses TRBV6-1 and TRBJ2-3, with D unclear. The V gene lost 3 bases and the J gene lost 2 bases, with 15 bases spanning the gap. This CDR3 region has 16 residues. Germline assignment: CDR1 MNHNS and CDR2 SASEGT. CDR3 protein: CASSDPPAGFTDTQYF. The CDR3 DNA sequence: TGTGCCAGCAGTGACCCCCCGGCAGGATTCACAGATACGCAGTATTTT.

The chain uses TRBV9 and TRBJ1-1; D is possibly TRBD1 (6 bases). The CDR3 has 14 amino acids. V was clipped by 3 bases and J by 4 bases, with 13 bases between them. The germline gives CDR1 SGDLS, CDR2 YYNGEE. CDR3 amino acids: CASSAGGGSTEAFF. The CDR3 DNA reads TGTGCCAGCAGCGCTGGGGGGGGCAGCACTGAAGCTTTCTTT.

CDR3 DNA: TGCGCCAGCAGCCAAGACGGAGGTGCTGGAAACACCATATATTTT. Amino acid sequence: CASSQDGGAGNTIYF. The chain carries TRBV4-3 and TRBJ1-3; D is uncertain. The CDR3 has 15 residues. CDR1 LGHNA and CDR2 YSLEER come from the germline V gene. V dropped 0 bases and J dropped 2 bases, with 8 bases sitting between them.

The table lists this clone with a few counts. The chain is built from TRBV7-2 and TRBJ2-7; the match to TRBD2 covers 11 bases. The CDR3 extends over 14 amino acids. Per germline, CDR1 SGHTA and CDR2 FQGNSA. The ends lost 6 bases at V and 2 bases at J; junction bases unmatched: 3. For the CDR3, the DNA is TGTGCCAGCAGGCCACTAGCGGGGGCCTACGAGCAGTACTTC. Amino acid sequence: CASRPLAGAYEQYF.

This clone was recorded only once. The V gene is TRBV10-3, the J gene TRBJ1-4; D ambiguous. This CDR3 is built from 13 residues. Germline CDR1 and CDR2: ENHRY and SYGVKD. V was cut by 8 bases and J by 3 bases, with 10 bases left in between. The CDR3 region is CAIARAPNEKLFF. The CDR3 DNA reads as TGTGCCATCGCGAGGGCACCTAATGAAAAACTGTTTTTT.

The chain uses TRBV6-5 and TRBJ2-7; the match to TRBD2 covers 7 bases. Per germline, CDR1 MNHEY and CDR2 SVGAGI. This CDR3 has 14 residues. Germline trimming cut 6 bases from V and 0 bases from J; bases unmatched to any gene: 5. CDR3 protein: CASRGGSGSYEQYF. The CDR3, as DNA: TGTGCCAGCAGGGGGGGGAGCGGCTCCTACGAGCAGTACTTC.

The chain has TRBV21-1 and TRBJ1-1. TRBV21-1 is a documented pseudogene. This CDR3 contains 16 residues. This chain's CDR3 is CASSKLLPRGKSKAFF. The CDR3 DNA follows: TGTGCCAGCAGCAAACTCCTGCCTAGAGGAAAGTCGAAAGCTTTCTTT.

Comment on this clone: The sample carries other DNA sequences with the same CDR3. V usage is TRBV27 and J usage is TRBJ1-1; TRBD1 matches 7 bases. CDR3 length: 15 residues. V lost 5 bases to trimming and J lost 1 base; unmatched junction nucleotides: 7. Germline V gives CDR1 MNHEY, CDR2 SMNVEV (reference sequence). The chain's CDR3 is CASSTQGVGNTEAFF. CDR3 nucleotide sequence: TGTGCCAGCAGTACCCAGGGGGTAGGGAACACTGAAGCTTTCTTT.

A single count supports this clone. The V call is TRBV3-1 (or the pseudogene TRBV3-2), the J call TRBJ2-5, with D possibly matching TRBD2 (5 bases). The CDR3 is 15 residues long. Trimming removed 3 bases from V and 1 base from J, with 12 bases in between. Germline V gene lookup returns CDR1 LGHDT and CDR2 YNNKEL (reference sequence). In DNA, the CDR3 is TGTGCCAGCAGCCAGCCCTCCGGGATCCAAGAGACCCAGTACTTC. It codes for CASSQPSGIQETQYF.

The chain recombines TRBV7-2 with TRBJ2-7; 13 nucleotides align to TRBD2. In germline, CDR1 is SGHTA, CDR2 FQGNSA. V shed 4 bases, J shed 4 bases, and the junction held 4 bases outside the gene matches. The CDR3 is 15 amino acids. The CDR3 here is CASSSRLAGGYEQYF. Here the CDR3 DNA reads TGTGCCAGCAGCTCTCGACTAGCGGGGGGATACGAGCAGTACTTC.

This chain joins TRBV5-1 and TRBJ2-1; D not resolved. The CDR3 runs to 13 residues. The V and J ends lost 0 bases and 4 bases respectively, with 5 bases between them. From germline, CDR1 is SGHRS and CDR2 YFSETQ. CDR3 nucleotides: TGCGCCAGCAGCTTGGCCCGTTACAATGAGCAGTTCTTC. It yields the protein CASSLARYNEQFF.

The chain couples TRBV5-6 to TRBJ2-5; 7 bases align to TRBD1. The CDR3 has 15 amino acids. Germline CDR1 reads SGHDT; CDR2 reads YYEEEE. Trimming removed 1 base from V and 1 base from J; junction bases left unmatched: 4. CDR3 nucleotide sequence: TGTGCCAGCAGCTTGCCAGGGACAGTCCAAGAGACCCAGTACTTC. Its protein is CASSLPGTVQETQYF.

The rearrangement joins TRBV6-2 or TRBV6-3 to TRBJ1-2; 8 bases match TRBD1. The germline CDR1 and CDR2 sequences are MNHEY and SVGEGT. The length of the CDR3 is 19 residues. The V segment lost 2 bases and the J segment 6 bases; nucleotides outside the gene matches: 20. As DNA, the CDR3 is TGTGCCAGCAGTTACCCCTCTGCGGGGGACAGGCGTATCCTAGATGGCTACACCTTC. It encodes CASSYPSAGDRRILDGYTF.